These T cell receptor beta chains were read from a single sample in a study of T-cell memory formation after mild COVID-19. MiXCR, run by TCRdb on the 5' RACE reads, gives a single entry per CDR3 protein. The sample lists over 35,000 distinct CDR3 sequences, 8% to 10% seen once, with about 11% in the top ten. Material: PBMCs or a T cell subset sorted from them (not recorded which). Every receptor here comes from an adult woman who had mild COVID-19 (a few samples of this study predate the infection). Cell type and time point are not known. Each CDR3 is given with its conserved first and last residue. The order of the fields is J gene, clone size, D gene, V gene, CDR3 protein, CDR3 DNA. A D gene is named only where the DNA matches it firmly. Not all rows give a size; the values are once, few, many and, for expanded clones, a class.

j_call: TRBJ1-5
clone_size: -
d_call: -
v_call: TRBV29-1
cdr3_aa: CSAGAGGNQPQHF
cdr3_nt: TGCAGTGCCGGGGCAGGGGGCAATCAGCCCCAGCATTTT

j_call: TRBJ1-3
clone_size: many
d_call: TRBD1
v_call: TRBV6-6
cdr3_aa: CASRETGASGNTIYF
cdr3_nt: TGTGCCAGCAGAGAAACAGGGGCCTCTGGAAACACCATATATTTT

j_call: TRBJ1-2
clone_size: few
d_call: -
v_call: TRBV4-1
cdr3_aa: CASSQGTSGYGYTF
cdr3_nt: TGCGCCAGCAGCCAAGGGACGTCGGGCTATGGCTACACCTTC

j_call: TRBJ2-5
clone_size: many
d_call: -
v_call: TRBV6-6
cdr3_aa: CASNPATSNRAQYF
cdr3_nt: TGTGCCAGCAACCCGGCCACCTCCAATCGGGCCCAGTACTTC

j_call: TRBJ2-7
clone_size: few
d_call: -
v_call: TRBV20-1
cdr3_aa: CSALEGAYEQYF
cdr3_nt: TGCAGTGCTCTCGAGGGGGCCTACGAGCAGTACTTC

j_call: TRBJ1-2
clone_size: few
d_call: TRBD1
v_call: TRBV12-3/TRBV12-4
cdr3_aa: CASSWDSSYGYTF
cdr3_nt: TGTGCCAGCAGTTGGGACAGCTCATATGGCTACACCTTC

j_call: TRBJ2-5
clone_size: -
d_call: -
v_call: TRBV9
cdr3_aa: CASSVAQAGETQYF
cdr3_nt: TGTGCCAGCAGCGTAGCTCAGGCCGGAGAGACCCAGTACTTC

j_call: TRBJ2-1
clone_size: -
d_call: -
v_call: TRBV3-1
cdr3_aa: CASSQSLLGEQFF
cdr3_nt: TGTGCCAGCAGCCAGTCCCTCCTAGGTGAGCAGTTCTTC

j_call: TRBJ2-1
clone_size: many
d_call: -
v_call: TRBV7-6
cdr3_aa: CASSSGAISYNEQFF
cdr3_nt: TGTGCCAGCAGCTCCGGCGCGATCTCCTACAATGAGCAGTTCTTC

j_call: TRBJ2-1
clone_size: few
d_call: TRBD1
v_call: TRBV5-1
cdr3_aa: CASSRTGSYNEQFF
cdr3_nt: TGCGCCAGCAGCCGGACAGGGTCCTACAATGAGCAGTTCTTC

j_call: TRBJ2-1
clone_size: many
d_call: -
v_call: TRBV24-1
cdr3_aa: CATSDGDSRHNEQFF
cdr3_nt: TGTGCCACCAGTGATGGGGACTCCCGGCACAATGAGCAGTTCTTC

j_call: TRBJ2-3
clone_size: few
d_call: -
v_call: TRBV2
cdr3_aa: CASSEARARLDTQYF
cdr3_nt: TGTGCCAGCAGTGAAGCCCGGGCGCGCCTAGATACGCAGTATTTT

j_call: TRBJ1-2
clone_size: -
d_call: -
v_call: TRBV24-1
cdr3_aa: CATSDGGLRSYGYTF
cdr3_nt: TGTGCCACCAGTGATGGGGGACTCCGGTCCTATGGCTACACCTTC

j_call: TRBJ2-1
clone_size: many
d_call: -
v_call: TRBV4-2
cdr3_aa: CASSHDPGGKRGDNEQFF
cdr3_nt: TGTGCCAGCAGCCATGACCCGGGAGGCAAAAGGGGGGACAATGAGCAGTTCTTC

j_call: TRBJ1-1
clone_size: -
d_call: -
v_call: TRBV18
cdr3_aa: CASSPRQAEAFF
cdr3_nt: TGTGCCAGCTCACCACGGCAGGCTGAAGCTTTCTTT

j_call: TRBJ1-6
clone_size: few
d_call: -
v_call: TRBV7-2
cdr3_aa: CASSLAVQYNSPLHF
cdr3_nt: TGTGCCAGCAGCTTAGCGGTCCAGTATAATTCACCCCTCCACTTT

j_call: TRBJ2-1
clone_size: few
d_call: -
v_call: TRBV5-5
cdr3_aa: CASSFSSGTPSYNEQFF
cdr3_nt: TGTGCCAGCAGCTTTTCCTCCGGGACACCCTCCTACAATGAGCAGTTCTTC

j_call: TRBJ2-3
clone_size: -
d_call: -
v_call: TRBV3-1
cdr3_aa: CASSPSTGAPGSTDTQYF
cdr3_nt: TGTGCCAGCAGCCCGAGTACCGGAGCCCCGGGGTCCACAGATACGCAGTATTTT

j_call: TRBJ1-2
clone_size: few
d_call: -
v_call: TRBV29-1
cdr3_aa: CSVYSSYGYTF
cdr3_nt: TGCAGCGTTTATTCTAGCTATGGCTACACCTTC

j_call: TRBJ2-5
clone_size: -
d_call: TRBD2
v_call: TRBV24-1
cdr3_aa: CATSDYRAGGPETQYF
cdr3_nt: TGTGCCACCAGTGATTATCGAGCGGGAGGGCCAGAGACCCAGTACTTC

j_call: TRBJ2-4
clone_size: few
d_call: -
v_call: TRBV6-2/TRBV6-3
cdr3_aa: CASSYSKNIQYF
cdr3_nt: TGTGCCAGCAGTTACTCGAAAAACATTCAGTACTTC

j_call: TRBJ1-5
clone_size: -
d_call: -
v_call: TRBV7-2
cdr3_aa: CASSQRGNQPQHF
cdr3_nt: TGTGCCAGCAGCCAAAGGGGAAATCAGCCCCAGCATTTT

j_call: TRBJ2-3
clone_size: few
d_call: -
v_call: TRBV19
cdr3_aa: CASSMVIGFAGPITDTQYF
cdr3_nt: TGTGCCAGTAGTATGGTTATAGGGTTCGCGGGGCCAATCACAGATACGCAGTATTTT

j_call: TRBJ2-1
clone_size: once
d_call: -
v_call: TRBV4-1
cdr3_aa: CASSQEGHGVSNEQFF
cdr3_nt: TGCGCCAGCAGCCAAGAAGGACACGGAGTGAGCAATGAGCAGTTCTTC

j_call: TRBJ2-5
clone_size: -
d_call: -
v_call: TRBV6-6
cdr3_aa: CASKGVGETQYF
cdr3_nt: TGTGCCAGCAAGGGGGTGGGTGAGACCCAGTACTTC

j_call: TRBJ1-1
clone_size: many
d_call: -
v_call: TRBV12-3/TRBV12-4
cdr3_aa: CASSFRRGKSTEAFF
cdr3_nt: TGTGCCAGCAGTTTCCGCAGGGGTAAGAGCACTGAAGCTTTCTTT

j_call: TRBJ1-6
clone_size: few
d_call: -
v_call: TRBV12-3/TRBV12-4
cdr3_aa: CASSRQYNSPLHF
cdr3_nt: TGTGCCAGCAGTAGGCAGTATAATTCACCCCTCCACTTT

j_call: TRBJ2-2
clone_size: -
d_call: -
v_call: TRBV4-1
cdr3_aa: CASSQAGLPGELFF
cdr3_nt: TGCGCCAGCAGCCAAGCAGGGCTGCCCGGGGAGCTGTTTTTT

j_call: TRBJ1-2
clone_size: -
d_call: -
v_call: TRBV7-2
cdr3_aa: CASSSSPTRGDGYTF
cdr3_nt: TGTGCCAGCAGCTCCTCACCAACAAGGGGTGATGGCTACACCTTC

j_call: TRBJ2-3
clone_size: -
d_call: -
v_call: TRBV20-1
cdr3_aa: CSASRGRAGSDTQYF
cdr3_nt: TGCAGTGCTAGTAGGGGGAGGGCCGGTTCAGATACGCAGTATTTT

j_call: TRBJ1-5
clone_size: few
d_call: -
v_call: TRBV5-5
cdr3_aa: CASSSGTSFNQPQHF
cdr3_nt: TGTGCCAGCAGCTCCGGGACAAGCTTCAATCAGCCCCAGCATTTT

j_call: TRBJ2-1
clone_size: -
d_call: -
v_call: TRBV7-6
cdr3_aa: CASSLGINPGINNEQFF
cdr3_nt: TGTGCCAGCAGCTTGGGCATAAATCCGGGAATTAACAATGAGCAGTTCTTC

j_call: TRBJ1-5
clone_size: -
d_call: TRBD1
v_call: TRBV2
cdr3_aa: CASSGHRGNGNQPQHF
cdr3_nt: TGTGCCAGCAGTGGCCACAGGGGGAACGGCAATCAGCCCCAGCATTTT

j_call: TRBJ2-3
clone_size: few
d_call: TRBD1
v_call: TRBV6-1
cdr3_aa: CASSDGTGGTDTQYF
cdr3_nt: TGTGCCAGCAGTGATGGGACAGGGGGCACAGATACGCAGTATTTT

j_call: TRBJ1-3
clone_size: -
d_call: -
v_call: TRBV12-3/TRBV12-4
cdr3_aa: CASSFLGGNTIYF
cdr3_nt: TGTGCCAGCAGTTTTCTGGGGGGAAACACCATATATTTT

j_call: TRBJ2-7
clone_size: -
d_call: TRBD2
v_call: TRBV15
cdr3_aa: CATSRLTSGSNEQYF
cdr3_nt: TGTGCCACCAGCAGACTCACTAGCGGGAGTAATGAGCAGTACTTC

j_call: TRBJ2-3
clone_size: once
d_call: -
v_call: TRBV9
cdr3_aa: CASSVVGQMATDTQYF
cdr3_nt: TGTGCCAGCAGCGTAGTTGGACAGATGGCCACAGATACGCAGTATTTT

j_call: TRBJ2-1
clone_size: -
d_call: -
v_call: TRBV12-3/TRBV12-4
cdr3_aa: CASSAGHNYNEQFF
cdr3_nt: TGTGCCAGCAGTGCGGGACACAACTACAATGAGCAGTTCTTC

j_call: TRBJ2-7
clone_size: -
d_call: TRBD1
v_call: TRBV10-2
cdr3_aa: CASSDRDRDEQYF
cdr3_nt: TGCGCCAGCAGTGACAGGGACAGGGACGAGCAGTACTTC

j_call: TRBJ1-3
clone_size: few
d_call: TRBD1
v_call: TRBV12-3/TRBV12-4
cdr3_aa: CASSQGQTSGNTIYF
cdr3_nt: TGTGCCAGCAGCCAGGGACAGACCTCTGGAAACACCATATATTTT

j_call: TRBJ1-1
clone_size: medium-sized
d_call: -
v_call: TRBV7-3
cdr3_aa: CASSTRDQGKMNTEAFF
cdr3_nt: TGTGCCAGCAGCACTAGGGATCAGGGAAAAATGAACACTGAAGCTTTCTTT

j_call: TRBJ1-1
clone_size: few
d_call: -
v_call: TRBV12-3/TRBV12-4
cdr3_aa: CASSSGPKAEAFF
cdr3_nt: TGTGCCAGCAGTTCCGGGCCTAAAGCGGAAGCTTTCTTT

j_call: TRBJ2-1
clone_size: many
d_call: -
v_call: TRBV6-2/TRBV6-3
cdr3_aa: CASTSGGNEQFF
cdr3_nt: TGTGCCAGCACGTCAGGGGGGAATGAGCAGTTCTTC

j_call: TRBJ2-1
clone_size: few
d_call: TRBD2
v_call: TRBV20-1
cdr3_aa: CSARLAGGPKENEQFF
cdr3_nt: TGCAGTGCTAGACTAGCGGGAGGGCCGAAGGAGAATGAGCAGTTCTTC

j_call: TRBJ1-5
clone_size: few
d_call: -
v_call: TRBV30
cdr3_aa: CAWSVDSNQPQHF
cdr3_nt: TGTGCCTGGAGTGTCGATAGCAATCAGCCCCAGCATTTT

j_call: TRBJ1-1
clone_size: few
d_call: TRBD1
v_call: TRBV27
cdr3_aa: CASSLPGGANTEAFF
cdr3_nt: TGTGCCAGCAGTTTACCAGGGGGCGCGAACACTGAAGCTTTCTTT

j_call: TRBJ2-7
clone_size: many
d_call: TRBD1
v_call: TRBV20-1
cdr3_aa: CSAVTGPSEQYF
cdr3_nt: TGCAGTGCTGTGACAGGGCCAAGCGAGCAGTACTTC

j_call: TRBJ1-1
clone_size: -
d_call: -
v_call: TRBV28
cdr3_aa: CASQGRAGQEWAFF
cdr3_nt: TGTGCCAGTCAAGGTCGGGCAGGCCAAGAATGGGCTTTCTTT

j_call: TRBJ2-3
clone_size: few
d_call: -
v_call: TRBV20-1
cdr3_aa: CSARVRVDTQYF
cdr3_nt: TGCAGTGCTAGAGTCAGGGTGGATACGCAGTATTTT

j_call: TRBJ2-1
clone_size: many
d_call: -
v_call: TRBV12-3/TRBV12-4
cdr3_aa: CASTPRSSYNEQFF
cdr3_nt: TGTGCCAGCACCCCGAGAAGCTCCTACAATGAGCAGTTCTTC

j_call: TRBJ2-7
clone_size: many
d_call: TRBD1
v_call: TRBV5-1
cdr3_aa: CASSNTGASYEQYF
cdr3_nt: TGCGCCAGCAGCAACACAGGGGCCTCCTACGAGCAGTACTTC

j_call: TRBJ2-7
clone_size: few
d_call: TRBD1
v_call: TRBV15
cdr3_aa: CATSSDRGPYEQYF
cdr3_nt: TGTGCCACCAGCAGCGACAGGGGACCCTACGAGCAGTACTTC